Listed below are T cell receptor beta chains from one sample, sequenced in a study of OX40 agonist ivuxolimab in advanced cancers. Produced via immunoSEQ multiplex PCR; TCRdb's table is partial and in-frame only. This sample carries around 79,000 clones, around nine tenths of them seen once, and the ten largest clones take 0.68%. Sequencing used CD4+ or CD8+ T cells sorted from blood, obtained in a trial of the OX40 agonist ivuxolimab. These receptor sequences come from an adult with an advanced solid tumor such as melanoma, head and neck, liver or kidney cancer. Each CDR3 is given with its conserved first and last residue.

v_call cdr3_aa
TRBV5-1 CASSLDGVGELFF
TRBV5-4 CASSFYGPGLEKLFF
TRBV11-3 CASSLGQRETQYF
TRBV4-3 CASSQVDRAEKLFF
TRBV9 CASSVSSGSAKNIQYF
TRBV28 CASSFFQGTNEKLFF
TRBV5-1 CASSLESGTNEKLFF
TRBV4-3 CASSQDIGMAGTGELFF
TRBV19 CASSIRTGANVLTF
TRBV5-1 CASSPGGGQGETQYF
TRBV6-6 CATSLSVGSEAFF
TRBV2 CASRPDTLTDTQYF
TRBV28 CASTALLSSYNEQFF
TRBV19 CASSIDGVNYGYTF
TRBV2 CASSETGQPQHF
TRBV27 CASSLSEGLRSDTQYF
TRBV6-6 CASSFPGTEGEKLFF
TRBV7-8 CASSTPHRGWINYGYTF
TRBV30 CAWSVPGTGINYGYTF
TRBV28 CASTTPLGGGTGELFF
TRBV7-9 CASSLAIRAHQGDTQYF
TRBV29-1 CSVDFSGDLDEKLFF
TRBV6-1 CASSESGRNTQYF
TRBV14 CASSQGQAYEQYF
TRBV7-9 CASSRQGEQYF
TRBV29-1 CSSPTGMGTNEQFF
TRBV6-5 CASSQGAVAKNIQYF
TRBV12-5 CASGLSTLDRGNSPLHF
TRBV6-1 CASSEPGTGVYTIYF
TRBV2 CASSLAPGLAGGELFF
TRBV6-5 CASSYMGPGTEAFF
TRBV30 CAWSVQREYEQYF
TRBV5-4 CASSLPTSNYGYTF
TRBV29-1 CSVGGAQGSSGNTIYF
TRBV27 CASSLGQGIGPYYNEQFF
TRBV19 CASSDNPNTQYF
TRBV18 CASSTQDRATEAFF
TRBV6-6 CASSALEAGELFF
TRBV29-1 CSVDQGISAFF
TRBV18 CASSWEETQYF
TRBV6-4 CASSLTSGGDTQYF
TRBV7-2 CASSLVISGLGGQETQYF
TRBV18 CASSPPSTRTGELFF
TRBV16 CASSRDSAYEQYF
TRBV28 CASIGVNTEAFF
TRBV28 CAITRAGVSYEQYF
TRBV28 CASSFSGGANYNEQFF